The 16 T cell receptor beta chains below come from one sample, sequenced in a study of long-term antiretroviral therapy in people with HIV. Running of the v3.0 immunoSEQ assay took place at survey level. The assay was immunoSEQ multiplex PCR, and TCRdb's table has in-frame clones only and misses some. The data show approximately 29,000 clones, with about 94% seen just once and over 9% held by the top ten. This specimen consisted of unsorted PBMCs, obtained 6.2 years after starting antiretroviral therapy. These receptors came from a man aged 40-50 years with HIV.

J is TRBJ1-2 and V is TRBV7-9; the D is unclear. Germline loops: CDR1 SEHNR, CDR2 FQNEAQ (reference sequence). Trimming cost V 4 bases and J 14 bases, with 20 bases left between them. This CDR3 has 13 amino acids. CDR3: CASSSSLRQFITF. The CDR3 nucleotides are TGTGCCAGCAGCTCTTCCTTGAGACAATTTATAACCTTC.

CDR3 in amino acids: CASSQGAPSYNEQFF. CDR3 nucleotide sequence: TGCGCCAGCAGCCAAGGAGCGCCCTCCTACAATGAGCAGTTCTTC. The rearrangement joins TRBV4-1 to TRBJ2-1; D ambiguous. The germline V and J ends were trimmed by 1 base and 0 bases, with 7 bases remaining between them. The CDR3 is 15 amino acids. Germline V gene sequence: CDR1 MGHRA, CDR2 YSYEKL.

The CDR3 spells CAWDRTNYGYTF. DNA for the CDR3: TGTGCCTGGGACCGAACTAACTATGGCTACACCTTC. V usage is TRBV30 and J usage is TRBJ1-2; no firm D call. CDR3 length: 12 residues. V was clipped by 5 bases and J by 0 bases, with 7 bases between them. The germline V gene encodes CDR1 GTSNPN and CDR2 SVGIG (reference sequence).

V usage is TRBV7-9 and J usage is TRBJ1-2; D not certain. The germline V and J ends were trimmed by 6 bases and 5 bases, with 16 bases remaining between them. CDR1 is SEHNR and CDR2 is FQNEAQ in the germline V gene (reference sequence). The CDR3 has 14 amino acids. CDR3 DNA sequence: TGTGCCAGCAGTATATCCGGGTCCCGTTATGGCTACACCTTC. Its protein product is CASSISGSRYGYTF.

In nucleotides, the CDR3 is TGCGCCAGCACGACCGGGACTAGTAACGAGCAGTACTTC. It codes for CASTTGTSNEQYF. This chain connects TRBV5-1 to TRBJ2-7; 8 bases line up with TRBD2. CDR1 and CDR2 (germline): SGHRS, YFSETQ. The V gene end was trimmed by 6 bases and the J gene end by 5 bases; junction bases not matched to a gene: 7. The CDR3 extends over 13 amino acids.

The chain has TRBV5-1 and TRBJ2-2; D is perhaps TRBD1 (5 bases). CDR1 and CDR2 from the germline V gene are SGHRS and YFSETQ. V was shortened by 3 bases and J by 3 bases, with 12 bases between the two germline ends. The CDR3 contains 15 residues. In DNA form, the CDR3 reads TGCGCCAGCAGCTCCGACAGTTTAGACACCGGGGAGCTGTTTTTT. This gives the protein CASSSDSLDTGELFF.

The rearrangement uses TRBV9 and TRBJ2-5; 9 bases align to TRBD2. Trimming removed 3 bases from V and 5 bases from J; junction bases left unmatched: 11. The CDR3 runs 16 residues. The germline V gene has CDR1 SGDLS and CDR2 YYNGEE. The CDR3 loop is CASSAGGLAGTETQYF. CDR3 DNA sequence: TGTGCCAGCAGCGCCGGGGGGCTAGCGGGAACTGAGACCCAGTACTTC.

The V and J genes are TRBV6-1 and TRBJ1-2; a weak D match, TRBD1 (6 bases). This CDR3 contains 13 residues. Germline V gene sequence: CDR1 MNHNS, CDR2 SASEGT. V was trimmed by 7 bases and J by 2 bases, leaving 11 bases between them. DNA for the CDR3: TGTGCCAGCATCGGGGGGGGCAACTATGGCTACACCTTC. This encodes CASIGGGNYGYTF.

The V gene is TRBV5-8, the J gene TRBJ1-4; tentatively, D is TRBD1 (5 bases). Germline assignment: CDR1 SGHTS and CDR2 YDEGEE. CDR3 length equals 14 residues. Trimming shortened V by 4 bases and J by 8 bases, and 15 bases separated the two germline ends. The CDR3 loop is CASSSKGRGEKLFF. Written as DNA, the CDR3 is TGTGCCAGCAGCAGCAAGGGGCGCGGGGAAAAACTGTTTTTT.

V usage is TRBV9 and J usage is TRBJ2-2, with D possibly being TRBD2 (6 bases). Trimming pared 2 bases from V and 2 bases from J, leaving 13 bases between. Germline V gene data show CDR1 as SGDLS and CDR2 as YYNGEE. The CDR3 extends over 16 amino acids. This CDR3 reads CASSVGMRGNTGELFF. Written as DNA, the CDR3 is TGTGCCAGCAGCGTTGGTATGCGGGGAAACACCGGGGAGCTGTTTTTT.

This clone was seen just once. The genes are TRBV2 and TRBJ2-3; D ambiguous. This CDR3 region has 12 residues. The germline V and J ends were trimmed by 10 bases and 4 bases, with 12 bases remaining between them. Germline V gene data show CDR1 as SNHLY and CDR2 as FYNNEI. Here the CDR3 reads CANLGNPDTQYF. The CDR3 DNA reads TGTGCCAACCTAGGGAATCCAGATACGCAGTATTTT.

The chain couples TRBV7-2 to TRBJ2-7, with 9 bases that match TRBD2. The germline V gene has CDR1 SGHTA and CDR2 FQGNSA. The CDR3 is 16 residues long. Unmatched junction bases numbered 10, after V lost 1 base and J lost 6 bases. The CDR3 spells CASSLGSGTSLPEQYF. In nucleotides, the CDR3 is TGTGCCAGCAGCTTAGGTTCTGGGACTAGCCTACCCGAGCAGTACTTC.

To note about this clone: A read error may account for a junction end that differs from germline. The chain's CDR3 is CAISESYGTEAFF. The CDR3 nucleotides are TGTGCCATCAGTGAGTCCTATGGCACTGAAGCTTTCTTT. The chain is built from TRBV6-5 and TRBJ1-1; no clear D gene. Germline values: CDR1 MNHEY, CDR2 SVGAGI. The CDR3 contains 13 residues.

A few counts support this clone. The V gene is TRBV9, the J gene TRBJ2-4; TRBD2 matches 8 bases. Trimming at V came to 2 bases and at J to 5 bases, leaving 9 bases not matched to a gene. CDR3 length: 16 residues. Germline assignment: CDR1 SGDLS and CDR2 YYNGEE. CDR3 nucleotides: TGTGCCAGCAGCGTTGGGGTGGCGGGAGGTCAAAACATTCAGTACTTC. Protein sequence: CASSVGVAGGQNIQYF.

The chain employs TRBV7-2 and TRBJ2-7; the D is unclear. CDR3 length: 13 amino acids. The germline V gene has CDR1 SGHTA and CDR2 FQGNSA. Trimming pared 1 base from V and 7 bases from J, leaving 11 bases between. Written as DNA, the CDR3 is TGTGCCAGCAGCTTAGACCTCGAGAGGGAGCAGTACTTC. Encoded protein: CASSLDLEREQYF.

The gene calls are TRBV18 and TRBJ2-7; D ambiguous. The CDR3 loop spans 15 amino acids. The germline gives CDR1 KGHSH, CDR2 LQKENI. Trimming cost V 2 bases and J 2 bases, with 13 bases left between them. CDR3 nucleotide sequence: TGTGCCAGCTCACCAGGCCCGCCGGGTCCCTACGAGCAGTACTTC. This codes for CASSPGPPGPYEQYF. The whole variable domain, remainder taken from reference TRBV18 and TRBJ2-7, is NAGVMQNPRHLVRRRGQEARLRCSPMKGHSHVYWYRQLPEEGLKFMVYLQKENIIDESGMPKERFSAEFPKEGPSILRIQQVVRGDSAAYFCASSPGPPGPYEQYFGPGTRLTVT.